What follows describes a single T cell receptor beta chain. The antigen is not known. Within the ViraFEST assay, antigen-specific CD4+ T cells underwent expansion with viral peptide pools prior to sequencing. Researchers isolated CD4+ T cells once approximately ten days of culture had elapsed. Nucleocapsid antibodies stayed negative before and after vaccination, showing no earlier SARS-CoV-2 infection. The V gene end was trimmed by 8 bases and the J gene end by 7 bases; junction bases not matched to a gene: 11. The germline V gene encodes CDR1 KGHDR and CDR2 SFDVKD. This CDR3 has 15 amino acids. The data were taken from a study of vaccination effects on CD4 cells after COVID-19. Method: immunoSEQ multiplex PCR; TCRdb's copy keeps in-frame clones and lacks some. The table has about 63,000 clones, about 80% seen once.

The receptor was derived from a human donor who received a COVID-19 vaccine. The chain joins TRBV24-1 to TRBJ1-2, with 11 nucleotides matching TRBD1. Sequences were derived from CD4+ T cells from PBMCs cultured with HCoV-OC43 spike peptides, sampled before COVID-19 vaccination. Indicated subset: HCoV-OC43 spike overlapping peptide pool stimulation. The CDR3 protein is CATNDTKGQGAGYTF. CDR3 coding DNA: TGTGCCACCAACGATACCAAAGGACAGGGGGCTGGCTACACCTTC.